This TCR beta chain was recovered during a study of beta chain features in type 1 diabetes (dated by TCRdb to the late 2010s). The study in broad terms: Mean age, gender distribution, total cell number and subset yield were not different between patients and healthy donors. A total of over 95,000,000 sorted cells were examined across all samples, and RNA yield correlated strongly with the number of cells per subset. The study compared the TCRB repertoires of sorted circulating CD4+ T cell subsets in recently diagnosed type 1 diabetes patients with those in matched healthy donors. Whereas all 28 donors provided naive and central memory subsets, regulatory and stem cell-like memory subsets were isolated from just 8 patients and roughly eight healthy donors.

Deletion took 8 bases off V and 7 bases off J, with a span of 17 bases between the germline ends. From cysteine to phenylalanine, the CDR3 is 13 amino acids long. Solely the CDR3 DNA is kept, with 39 bases framed from the first base. Per the germline V gene, MGHDK is the CDR1 and SYGVNS is the CDR2. This clone was counted between two and nine times. Its antigen is unknown. The input lacks base qualities; no much larger clone sits a single base away. From each donor, a single peripheral blood sample of around 0.12 L on average was drawn into heparinised tubes. A BD FACSAria II was used to sort naive, central memory, regulatory and stem cell-like memory CD4+ T cells with a panel that included CD45RO, CCR7, CD25, CD127, CD95 and CD27. All sorted populations exceeded 95% purity. PBMCs were separated immediately by Lymphoprep density gradient centrifugation and were stained directly, without being cultured. Samples were stained and sorted in pairs, with one healthy donor and one patient per experiment, so that batch effects were minimized.

The High Capacity cDNA Reverse Transcription Kit was used to reverse transcribe all of the isolated RNA, meaning that expressed TCRB transcripts were what got sequenced. Naive, central memory and regulatory T cell samples underwent deep immunoSEQ sequencing, averaging around 3.9 million total reads per sample. After sorted cells were lysed in RLT buffer, RNA was extracted with DNase-treated RNeasy Micro or Mini kits, with the choice depending on cell number. To prevent cross-contamination, each cell subset was processed individually, whereas patient and healthy donor samples were processed jointly. The immunoSEQ multiplex PCR was used to amplify TCRB sequences from cDNA, generating 87-bp fragments that spanned the CDR3 region. Amplicons were sequenced on the Illumina HiSeq platform. Per the source publication's procedure: PCR bias was corrected computationally using synthetic template baselines, and reads within Hamming distance 2 were collapsed, with unmergeable singletons discarded. By aligning reads against IMGT, V, D and J genes, CDR3 length, and insertions or deletions at six rearrangement sites were assigned. Within each subset, clonotype counts were normalized to the number of sorted cells before true diversity and Gini coefficients were calculated with the tcR R package. The overlap coefficient, calculated on TCRB nucleotide sequences, was used to quantify repertoire sharing. As a proxy for the pre-selection repertoire, out-of-frame TCRB sequences from naive cells were analyzed. TCRdb's version of the immuneACCESS table is confined to in-frame rearrangements and falls short of the full clone set. An unresolved V gene accounts for under half of the shortfall where checked; the remainder is of unknown origin. That table is the source of V, J and clone size, and D and trimming were worked out from the DNA. This sample comprises about 640,000 clones, about an eighth of them detected only once. Clones ranked in the top ten supply around 0.12% of the sample.

Paper-wide results and their limitations: Because the HLA sub-analyses included only small numbers of individuals, any influence of HLA type on TCRB rearrangement was left unresolved. At VDJ recombination sites, type 1 diabetes patients had fewer insertions and more deleted nucleotides, which implies abnormalities in thymic rearrangement. In all four CD4+ subsets, TCRB CDR3 length was moderately but significantly shorter in type 1 diabetes patients. Shorter templates might have been favored by PCR, but patient and control samples were amplified and corrected together, so both groups would have been affected equally by any skew. Naive, central memory and regulatory TCRB repertoires appeared to be more similar among patients than among healthy donors. Because cDNA rather than genomic DNA was sequenced, highly expressing activated cells could have been over-represented, although no difference in activation and CD3 levels was found between groups.

Sequencing input: naive CD4+ T cells from blood. This sample's cell subset or site label indicates: true naive CD4+ T cells. The source is a man under 40 with type 1 diabetes. This sequence uses TRBV25-1 and TRBJ1-2, with a tentative D gene TRBD1 over 6 matching bases. The CDR3 protein is CASGRGSSRGYTF. Here is the DNA: TGTGCCAGCGGGAGGGGGTCATCTCGTGGCTACACCTTC.